This TCR beta chain derives from a study of blood T cells in healthy people across ages. Using a J-beta primer mix together with a sample-barcoded 5' primer, a second PCR was run for roughly 7 to 11 cycles. TCRdb itself ran the 5' RACE reads through MiXCR, one entry per CDR3 protein. The sample consists of around 650,000 distinct CDR3 sequences, about 30% of them appearing once. With respect to this clonotype: Its specificity is not known. This may be a read error: a much more frequent sequence differs by one nucleotide.

Findings and caveats of the study: Observed TCR beta diversity showed a strong correlation with the percentage of naive T cells as measured by flow cytometry. The study regarded diversity estimates from one million T cells as underestimates.

The study recruited healthy Caucasian donors from Russia who were aged roughly 6 to 100. Germline values: CDR1 SGHDN, CDR2 FVKESK. This CDR3 comprises 14 residues. The sequenced sample consisted of blood. The TCR originated in a woman of 80 years or more in good health. The rearrangement uses TRBV14 and TRBJ1-1; 7 bases are a match to TRBD1. The DNA of the CDR3 is TGTGCCGGCAGCCCGACAGGGTTGGGCGCTGAAGCTTTCTTT. Its translation: CAGSPTGLGAEAFF.